This paragraph reports one T cell receptor beta chain. The data originate from a study of blood T cell repertoires in COVID-19. On the study more broadly: The United States, Italy and Spain provided the acute and convalescent COVID-19 samples. Sources were T cells, B-cell-depleted T cells, or PBMCs; the material itself was cDNA or gDNA.

The method was immunoSEQ multiplex PCR; TCRdb's version includes in-frame clones alone and lacks a portion of them. The sample holds roughly 300,000 clones, over 75% seen once. Germline V CDR1 and CDR2: LGHDT, YNNKEL (reference sequence). The V gene lost 1 base and the J gene lost 1 base, with 16 bases spanning the gap. The CDR3 spans 17 residues. This receptor was obtained from a woman in her 30s with COVID-19, enrolled during active disease. Sample: peripheral blood. This chain uses TRBV3-1 (or the pseudogene TRBV3-2) with TRBJ1-1, with D maybe TRBD1 (5 bases). The CDR3 sequence: CASSQAGWGSSNTEAFF. For the CDR3, the DNA is TGTGCCAGCAGCCAAGCTGGGTGGGGCAGCTCGAACACTGAAGCTTTCTTT.